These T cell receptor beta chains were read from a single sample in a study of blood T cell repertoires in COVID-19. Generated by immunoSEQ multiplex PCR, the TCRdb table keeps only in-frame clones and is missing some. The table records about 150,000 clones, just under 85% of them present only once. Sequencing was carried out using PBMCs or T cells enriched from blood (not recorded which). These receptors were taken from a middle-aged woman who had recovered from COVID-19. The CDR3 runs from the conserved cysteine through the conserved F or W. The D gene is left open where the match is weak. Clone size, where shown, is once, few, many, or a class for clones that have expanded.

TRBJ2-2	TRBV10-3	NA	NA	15	CAISVGGQRAGELFF	TGTGCCATCAGTGTAGGGGGACAGCGGGCCGGGGAGCTGTTTTTT
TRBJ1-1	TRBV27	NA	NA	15	CASSLSGGLNTEAFF	TGTGCCAGCAGTTTATCGGGAGGTCTGAACACTGAAGCTTTCTTT
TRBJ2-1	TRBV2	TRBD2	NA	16	CASSVGLADLRNEQFF	TGTGCCAGCAGTGTAGGACTAGCGGACCTTAGGAATGAGCAGTTCTTC
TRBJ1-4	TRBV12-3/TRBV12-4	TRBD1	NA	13	CASSYRGGEKLFF	TGTGCCAGCAGCTACAGGGGGGGTGAAAAACTGTTTTTT
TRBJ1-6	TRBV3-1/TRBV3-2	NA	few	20	CASSRVRWSGMSSYNSPLHF	TGTGCCAGCAGCCGAGTAAGGTGGTCAGGGATGAGCTCCTATAATTCACCCCTCCACTTT
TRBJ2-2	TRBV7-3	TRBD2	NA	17	CASSLTIAGPGTGELFF	TGTGCCAGCAGCTTAACGATAGCGGGACCTGGAACCGGGGAGCTGTTTTTT
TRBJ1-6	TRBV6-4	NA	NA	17	CASSDPEDRPYNSPLHF	TGTGCCAGCAGTGACCCCGAAGACAGGCCATATAATTCACCCCTCCACTTT
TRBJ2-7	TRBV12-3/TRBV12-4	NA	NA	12	CASLMGAGEQYF	TGTGCCAGCCTGATGGGGGCGGGTGAGCAGTACTTC
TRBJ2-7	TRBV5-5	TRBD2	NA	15	CASTNGLAGEGEQYF	TGTGCCAGCACCAACGGCCTAGCGGGAGAGGGTGAGCAGTACTTC
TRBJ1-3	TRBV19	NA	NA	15	CASSVQRGSGNTIYF	TGTGCCAGTAGTGTCCAAAGGGGCTCTGGAAACACCATATATTTT
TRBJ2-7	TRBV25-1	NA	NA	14	CASSEWGKGGEQYF	TGTGCCAGCAGTGAATGGGGGAAAGGGGGAGAGCAGTACTTC
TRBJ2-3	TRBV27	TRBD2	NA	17	CASSLSGLAGNSDTQYF	TGTGCCAGCAGTTTGTCTGGACTAGCGGGGAATTCTGATACGCAGTATTTT
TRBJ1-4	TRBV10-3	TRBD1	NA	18	CAISEGQGGESSRGKLFF	TGTGCCATCAGTGAAGGACAGGGGGGCGAATCATCCCGTGGCAAACTGTTTTTT
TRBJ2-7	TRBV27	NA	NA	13	CASSPGRTYEQYF	TGTGCCAGCAGTCCAGGAAGGACCTACGAGCAGTACTTC
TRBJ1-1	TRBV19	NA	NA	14	CASSILEKVTEAFF	TGTGCCAGTAGTATCCTAGAAAAAGTCACTGAAGCTTTCTTT
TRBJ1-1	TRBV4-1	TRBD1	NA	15	CASSQQGTGGTEAFF	TGCGCCAGCAGCCAACAGGGGACAGGGGGGACTGAAGCTTTCTTT
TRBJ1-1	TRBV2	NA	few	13	CASSAGVFTEAFF	TGTGCCAGCAGTGCGGGGGTTTTCACTGAAGCTTTCTTT
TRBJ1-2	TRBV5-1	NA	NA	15	CASSSQIRRGDGYTF	TGCGCCAGCAGCTCGCAAATTCGTCGGGGGGATGGCTACACCTTC
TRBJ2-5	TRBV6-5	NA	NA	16	CASSYRTSPSLGTQYF	TGTGCCAGCAGTTACAGAACTAGCCCATCCTTGGGGACCCAGTACTTC
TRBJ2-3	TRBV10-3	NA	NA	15	CAISVGVSSTDTQYF	TGTGCCATCAGTGTCGGAGTATCTAGCACAGATACGCAGTATTTT
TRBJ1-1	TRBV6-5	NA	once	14	CASLSGVVDTEAFF	TGTGCCAGCCTATCCGGGGTGGTCGACACTGAAGCTTTCTTT
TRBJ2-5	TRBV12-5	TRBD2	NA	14	CASGLRAGRETQYF	TGTGCTAGTGGTTTGCGGGCCGGGAGGGAGACCCAGTACTTC
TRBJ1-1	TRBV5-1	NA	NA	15	CASSQTTGGETEAFF	TGCGCCAGCAGCCAAACGACAGGCGGAGAGACTGAAGCTTTCTTT
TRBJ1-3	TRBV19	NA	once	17	CASRLQGIPSSGNTIYF	TGTGCCAGTCGACTTCAGGGGATTCCCTCCTCTGGAAACACCATATATTTT
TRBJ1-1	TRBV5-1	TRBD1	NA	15	CASSNRDRGNTEAFF	TGCGCCAGCAGCAACCGGGACAGGGGGAACACTGAAGCTTTCTTT
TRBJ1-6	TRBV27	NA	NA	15	CASSPTRGHNSPLHF	TGTGCCAGCAGTCCGACGCGGGGACATAATTCACCCCTCCACTTT
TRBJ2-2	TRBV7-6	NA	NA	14	CASRGGLNTGELFF	TGTGCCAGCAGGGGCGGGTTAAACACCGGGGAGCTGTTTTTT
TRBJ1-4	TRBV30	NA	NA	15	CAWSVWGSGPEKLFF	TGTGCCTGGAGTGTATGGGGCAGCGGGCCTGAAAAACTGTTTTTT
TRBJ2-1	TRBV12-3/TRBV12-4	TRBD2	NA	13	CASSLLLAGKQFF	TGTGCCAGCAGTTTATTACTAGCGGGAAAGCAGTTCTTC
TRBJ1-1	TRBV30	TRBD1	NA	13	CAWKGTGGNEAFF	TGTGCCTGGAAGGGGACAGGGGGCAATGAAGCTTTCTTT
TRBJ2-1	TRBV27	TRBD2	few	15	CASSSSGGAYNEQFF	TGTGCCAGCAGTTCCAGCGGGGGGGCGTACAATGAGCAGTTCTTC
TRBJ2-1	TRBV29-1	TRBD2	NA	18	CSVGGGLAGAVNSNEQFF	TGCAGCGTTGGCGGGGGACTAGCGGGAGCCGTGAATTCCAATGAGCAGTTCTTC
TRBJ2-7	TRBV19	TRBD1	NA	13	CASSLTTGGDQYF	TGTGCCAGTAGTCTAACCACAGGGGGCGACCAGTACTTC
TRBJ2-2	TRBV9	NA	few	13	CASSWTPAGELFF	TGTGCCAGCAGCTGGACTCCGGCCGGGGAGCTGTTTTTT
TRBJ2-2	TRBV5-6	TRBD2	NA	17	CASSFRPSGVNTGELFF	TGTGCCAGCAGCTTTAGACCTAGCGGGGTTAACACCGGGGAGCTGTTTTTT
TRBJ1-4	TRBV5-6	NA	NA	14	CASSLGQDNEKLFF	TGTGCCAGCAGCTTGGGGCAGGATAATGAAAAACTGTTTTTT